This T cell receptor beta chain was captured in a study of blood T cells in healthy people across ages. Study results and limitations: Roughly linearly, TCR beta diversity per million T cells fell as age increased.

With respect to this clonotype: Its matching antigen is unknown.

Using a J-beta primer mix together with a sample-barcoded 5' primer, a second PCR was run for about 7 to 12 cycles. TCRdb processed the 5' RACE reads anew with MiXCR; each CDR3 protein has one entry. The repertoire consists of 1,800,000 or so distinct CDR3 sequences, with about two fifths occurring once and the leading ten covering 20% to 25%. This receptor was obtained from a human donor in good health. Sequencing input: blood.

The CDR3, as DNA: TGTGCCAGCAACCGGGACGGGAGAAACTATGGCTACACCTTC. Amino acids: CASNRDGRNYGYTF. The rearrangement links TRBV28 to TRBJ1-2; D may be TRBD1 (5 bases). Trimming pared 7 bases from V and 2 bases from J, leaving 14 bases between. The V gene's germline CDR1 is MDHEN and CDR2 SYDVKM. The CDR3 has 14 residues.